A single sample is the source of the 26 T cell receptor beta chains below, sequenced in a study of T-cell reconstitution after alpha-beta-depleted transplantation in children. Unique molecular identifiers were built into the TCRbeta library. One entry per CDR3 protein, called by TCRdb with MiXCR from the PCR reads. Counted here are a few hundred thousand distinct CDR3 sequences, 10% occurring once; the ten biggest clones make up 2% to 3%. Source: PBMCs from the stem cell graft donor, taken from the stem cell graft. These receptors were taken from a human donor who donated a stem cell graft to a child with acute lymphoblastic leukemia.

The chain uses TRBV3-1 and TRBJ2-5, with 8 bases fitting TRBD2. This CDR3 has 16 amino acids. J lost 3 bases, V lost 4 bases, and 10 bases had no gene match. Germline V gene data show CDR1 as LGHDT and CDR2 as YNNKEL (reference sequence). The CDR3, as DNA: TGTGCCAGCAGCCGCATACTAGCGGTTACGAAAGAGACCCAGTACTTC. This sequence encodes CASSRILAVTKETQYF.

This chain joins TRBV28 and TRBJ1-1; tentatively, D is TRBD1 (6 bases). Germline V lookup: CDR1 MDHEN, CDR2 SYDVKM. Trimming took off 6 bases at V and 4 bases at J, with 15 bases between the two ends. This CDR3 contains 14 residues. CDR3 in DNA: TGTGCCAGCAGGAAAACAGGGTTGGCCACTGAAGCTTTCTTT. This sequence encodes CASRKTGLATEAFF.

This clonotype has a count of ten or more. The rearrangement uses TRBV28 and TRBJ2-5; D is possibly TRBD1 (6 bases). Germline V CDR1 and CDR2: MDHEN, SYDVKM. This CDR3 region has 14 residues. Trimming cost V 3 bases and J 7 bases, with 15 bases left between them. CDR3 sequence reads: CASSLLEGVGTQYF. CDR3 DNA: TGTGCCAGCAGTTTGCTCGAGGGGGTTGGGACCCAGTACTTC.

This clonotype has a handful of counts. The chain employs TRBV14 and TRBJ2-1, with D uncertain. CDR1 is SGHDN and CDR2 is FVKESK in the germline V gene. CDR3 length equals 13 residues. Trimming took off 3 bases at V and 1 base at J, with 4 bases between the two ends. CDR3 DNA: TGTGCCAGCAGCCACCTTTCCTACAATGAGCAGTTCTTC. Its protein is CASSHLSYNEQFF.

This clonotype was counted at least ten times. The chain uses TRBV10-3 and TRBJ2-1; the match to TRBD2 covers 11 bases. Germline V CDR1 and CDR2: ENHRY, SYGVKD. There are 17 residues in the CDR3. The J segment lost 5 bases and the V segment lost 1 base, leaving 7 bases of the junction unmatched. The CDR3 region has the DNA TGTGCCATCAGTGAGTTGGGGACTAGCGGTGACGACAATGAGCAGTTCTTC. Amino acid sequence: CAISELGTSGDDNEQFF.

The gene calls are TRBV20-1 and TRBJ1-6, with D possibly TRBD1 on 5 matching bases. Trimming removed 2 bases from V and 3 bases from J, with 11 bases in between. The CDR3 is 15 amino acids. Germline CDR1 DFQATT, CDR2 SNEGSKA (reference sequence). In nucleotides, the CDR3 is TGCAGTGCTAGAACCGGGACGGACTATAATTCACCCCTCCACTTT. Its protein is CSARTGTDYNSPLHF.

This sequence joins TRBV29-1 and TRBJ2-7; 10 nucleotides align to TRBD1. Germline CDR1 and CDR2: SQVTM and ANQGSEA. CDR3 length: 13 residues. The V and J ends lost 6 bases and 3 bases, in that order; junction bases with no gene match: 5. CDR3 sequence (DNA): TGCAGCGTAGGGGGACAGGGGAACTACGAGCAGTACTTC. Translating it yields CSVGGQGNYEQYF.

The table lists this clonotype with a few counts. Germline is not matched at one junction end, which may reflect a read error. V and J are TRBV7-2 and TRBJ1-1, with 7 bases fitting TRBD1. CDR1 and CDR2 (germline): SGHTA, FQGNSA. There are 13 residues in the CDR3. CDR3 coding DNA: TGTGCCAGCAGCTTAGAATCCCATACCGGGACAGAGTTT. Amino acids: CASSLESHTGTEF.

As concerns this clonotype: The junction departs from germline at one end; a sequencing error may be responsible. The chain is built from TRBV3-1 and TRBJ2-7, with D tentatively TRBD2 (6 bases). Germline V CDR1 and CDR2: LGHDT, YNNKEL (reference sequence). The CDR3 consists of 15 residues. The CDR3 is CACSQVLRRAYEQYF. Here the CDR3 DNA reads TGTGCCTGCAGCCAAGTACTCCGGAGGGCCTACGAGCAGTACTTC.

A few counts support this clonotype. The V and J genes are TRBV29-1 and TRBJ2-6, with D perhaps being TRBD1 or TRBD2 (5 bases each). With 4 bases removed from V and 3 bases from J, the gap between germline ends came to 7 bases. The CDR3 totals 13 residues. Germline values: CDR1 SQVTM, CDR2 ANQGSEA. CDR3: CSVGGIGANVLTF. The CDR3 nucleotides read TGCAGCGTTGGGGGGATTGGGGCCAACGTCCTGACTTTC. Together with reference TRBV29-1 and TRBJ2-6, the CDR3 gives the full variable domain: SAVISQKPSRDICQRGTSLTIQCQVDSQVTMMFWYRQQPGQSLTLIATANQGSEATYESGFVIDKFPISRPNLTFSTLTVSNMSPEDSSIYLCSVGGIGANVLTFGAGSRLTVL.

The chain employs TRBV6-2 or TRBV6-3 and TRBJ1-5; no clear D. The ends were cut back, 2 bases at V and 4 bases at J, with 15 bases in the middle. This CDR3 spans 16 amino acids. Germline CDR1 is MNHEY and CDR2 is SVGEGT. The CDR3 loop is CASSYPPGIGNQPQHF. Here the CDR3 DNA reads TGTGCCAGCAGTTACCCTCCGGGAATAGGTAATCAGCCCCAGCATTTT.

The chain joins TRBV20-1 to TRBJ2-7; D might be TRBD2 (6 bases). The CDR3 covers 16 residues. CDR1 is DFQATT, CDR2 SNEGSKA, per germline (reference sequence). Trimming pared 0 bases from V and 2 bases from J, leaving 17 bases between. CDR3 loop: CSARELVGGKTYEQYF. CDR3 nucleotides: TGCAGTGCTAGAGAATTGGTAGGCGGGAAGACCTACGAGCAGTACTTC.

This clonotype was seen many times. The rearrangement uses TRBV27 and TRBJ2-7, with 12 bases identical to TRBD1. CDR1 and CDR2 (germline): MNHEY, SMNVEV (reference sequence). The CDR3 consists of 15 residues. V lost 4 bases and J lost 5; bases outside the gene matches: 6. The CDR3 is CASSYQGQGANEQYF. In DNA, the CDR3 is TGTGCCAGCAGTTATCAGGGACAGGGGGCCAACGAGCAGTACTTC.

The chain is built from TRBV4-2 and TRBJ2-5; D tentatively reads TRBD1 or TRBD2 (5 bases each). V shed 0 bases and J shed 5 bases, with 13 bases lying between them. The CDR3 has 15 amino acids. Germline loops: CDR1 LGHNA, CDR2 YNFKEQ. The CDR3 DNA follows: TGTGCCAGCAGCCAAGATACGAGGGGCGGGGAGACCCAGTACTTC. This encodes CASSQDTRGGETQYF.

This clonotype came up a few times. V usage is TRBV11-2 and J usage is TRBJ2-1; 7 positions match TRBD2. V trimming: 0 bases; J trimming: 0 bases; junction bases outside the gene matches: 5. The CDR3 sequence is 17 residues long. Germline assignment: CDR1 SGHAT and CDR2 FQNNGV. The CDR3 spells CASSLDLAESSYNEQFF. The CDR3 DNA is TGTGCCAGCAGCTTAGATCTAGCGGAAAGCTCCTACAATGAGCAGTTCTTC. Full variable domain (missing parts from reference TRBV11-2 and TRBJ2-1): EAGVAQSPRYKIIEKRQSVAFWCNPISGHATLYWYQQILGQGPKLLIQFQNNGVVDDSQLPKDRFSAERLKGVDSTLKIQPAKLEDSAVYLCASSLDLAESSYNEQFFGPGTRLTVL.

The gene calls are TRBV27 and TRBJ2-3; D not certain. V lost 5 bases, J lost 2 bases, and 8 bases lay in between. Germline V gene lookup returns CDR1 MNHEY and CDR2 SMNVEV (reference sequence). CDR3 size: 13 residues. CDR3 DNA sequence: TGTGCCAGCAGTCGACACGTCACAGATACGCAGTATTTT. Translated: CASSRHVTDTQYF.

In its sample, this clonotype was seen many times. The J gene is TRBJ2-5, the V gene TRBV12-3 or TRBV12-4, with unresolved D. V gave up 5 bases and J gave up 2 bases, with 12 bases separating them. The CDR3 totals 14 residues. The DNA for the CDR3 is TGTGCCAGCAGTCACCCGGGCCTACAAGAGACCCAGTACTTC. This gives the protein CASSHPGLQETQYF.

This chain joins TRBV7-2 and TRBJ1-5, with unresolved D. CDR3 length: 17 amino acids. The V end lost 1 base, the J end lost 0 bases, and 13 bases lay between the germline ends. CDR1 is SGHTA, CDR2 FQGNSA, per germline. The CDR3, as DNA: TGTGCCAGCAGCTTAGGCGGGTTTTCTTATAGCAATCAGCCCCAGCATTTT. It translates to CASSLGGFSYSNQPQHF.

Ten or more counts support this clonotype. This chain joins TRBV5-1 and TRBJ2-4, with a possible D match to TRBD2 (6 bases). V lost 9 bases and J 11 bases, leaving 15 bases between the germline ends. Germline V lookup: CDR1 SGHRS, CDR2 YFSETQ. The CDR3 runs 11 residues. CDR3 region: CATPGGQLQYF. The CDR3 DNA is TGCGCCACCCCCGGAGGGCAGCTTCAGTACTTC.

J is TRBJ2-2 and V is TRBV7-9; 7 bases match TRBD1. CDR3 size: 16 residues. J was trimmed by 5 bases and V by 5 bases; bases with no gene match: 11. Germline assignment: CDR1 SEHNR and CDR2 FQNEAQ (reference sequence). CDR3 bases: TGTGCCAGCAGCCTCTTAATCCAGGGGGAGACCGGGGAGCTGTTTTTT. It codes for CASSLLIQGETGELFF. Supplemented by reference TRBV7-9 and TRBJ2-2, the full variable domain reads DTGVSQNPRHKITKRGQNVTFRCDPISEHNRLYWYRQTLGQGPEFLTYFQNEAQLEKSRLLSDRFSAERPKGSFSTLEIQRTEQGDSAMYLCASSLLIQGETGELFFGEGSRLTVL.

The chain links TRBV5-1 to TRBJ2-1, with TRBD2 matching over 13 bases. Germline V gene data show CDR1 as SGHRS and CDR2 as YFSETQ. The CDR3 runs to 18 residues. The junction had 12 bases not matched to a gene; V was cut back by 4 bases and J by 5 bases. CDR3 sequence reads: CASSTGLAGIRSHNEQFF. The CDR3 nucleotides are TGCGCCAGCAGCACGGGACTAGCGGGAATCAGGAGCCACAATGAGCAGTTCTTC.

V is TRBV12-3 or TRBV12-4 and J is TRBJ2-6; D is perhaps TRBD2 (5 bases). The V gene lost 4 bases and the J gene lost 0 bases, with 19 bases spanning the gap. The CDR3 length is 19 residues. Here the CDR3 DNA reads TGTGCCAGCAGTTATTCTTCTTTTCCAGCGGCCTCTGGGGCCAACGTCCTGACTTTC. Translating it yields CASSYSSFPAASGANVLTF.

This chain connects TRBV20-1 to TRBJ2-5; D not certain. CDR3 length: 14 amino acids. The V and J ends lost 0 bases and 2 bases respectively, with 10 bases between them. Germline lookup yields CDR1 DFQATT and CDR2 SNEGSKA (reference sequence). This CDR3 is CSAREDYGQETQYF. The CDR3 nucleotides are TGCAGTGCTAGAGAAGATTACGGACAAGAGACCCAGTACTTC.

The sample holds a few counts of this clonotype. V is TRBV4-3 and J is TRBJ2-1, with 8 bases identical to TRBD2. The V gene's germline CDR1 is LGHNA and CDR2 YSLEER. J was trimmed by 8 bases and V by 0 bases; bases with no gene match: 6. This CDR3 is built from 15 residues. This CDR3 reads CASSQDASGRYEQFF. The CDR3 nucleotides read TGCGCCAGCAGCCAAGACGCGAGCGGGAGATATGAGCAGTTCTTC.

V usage is TRBV23-1 and J usage is TRBJ2-7; 9 bases agree with TRBD2. TRBV23-1 is annotated as an ORF whose role is uncertain. The CDR3 covers 14 residues. Trimming removed 9 bases from V and 7 bases from J; junction bases left unmatched: 13. CDR3 bases: TGCGCCAGAGCGGGGGGCGACCCGTGTGGGGAGCAGTACTTC. Translation: CARAGGDPCGEQYF.

The V and J genes are TRBV4-1 and TRBJ1-1, with a weak D call TRBD1 (5 bases). Germline loops: CDR1 MGHRA, CDR2 YSYEKL. V was pared by 0 bases and J by 10 bases, with 15 bases between. The CDR3 has 14 residues. The chain's CDR3 is CASSQDNGGVGAFF. CDR3 bases: TGCGCCAGCAGCCAAGATAACGGAGGGGTCGGAGCTTTCTTT.